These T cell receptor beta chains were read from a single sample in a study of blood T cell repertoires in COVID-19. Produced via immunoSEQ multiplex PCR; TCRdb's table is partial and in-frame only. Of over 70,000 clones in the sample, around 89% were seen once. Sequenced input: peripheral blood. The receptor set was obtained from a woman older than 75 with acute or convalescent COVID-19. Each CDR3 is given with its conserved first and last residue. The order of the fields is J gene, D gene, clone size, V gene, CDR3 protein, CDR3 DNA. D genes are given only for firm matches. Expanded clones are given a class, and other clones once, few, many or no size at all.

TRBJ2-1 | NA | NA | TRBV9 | CASNTEGSSYNEQFF | TGTGCCAGCAACACGGAGGGATCCTCCTACAATGAGCAGTTCTTC
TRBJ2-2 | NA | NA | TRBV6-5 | CASLGGAYRTGELFF | TGTGCCAGCTTGGGGGGGGCATACAGAACCGGGGAGCTGTTTTTT
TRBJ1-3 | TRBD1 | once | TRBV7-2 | CASSFGTGVYTIYF | TGTGCCAGCAGCTTCGGGACAGGGGTGTACACCATATATTTT
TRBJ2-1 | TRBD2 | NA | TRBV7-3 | CASSLTSGQYNEQFF | TGTGCCAGCAGCCTTACTAGCGGCCAGTACAATGAGCAGTTCTTC
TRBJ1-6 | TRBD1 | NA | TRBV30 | CAWSDRGRGNSPLHF | TGTGCCTGGAGTGATAGGGGGCGCGGTAATTCACCCCTCCACTTT
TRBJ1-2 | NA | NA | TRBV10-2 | CASSEGRSINGYTF | TGCGCCAGCAGTGAGGGCAGGTCCATCAATGGCTACACCTTC
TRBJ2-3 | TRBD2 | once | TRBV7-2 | CASSAHSGRSNPDTQYF | TGTGCCAGCAGCGCTCATAGCGGGAGGAGTAATCCAGATACGCAGTATTTT
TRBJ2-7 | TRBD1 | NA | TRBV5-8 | CASSWRTGIVYEQYF | TGTGCCAGCAGCTGGCGGACAGGGATCGTCTACGAGCAGTACTTC
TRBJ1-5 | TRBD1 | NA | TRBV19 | CASSAQDRGLGNQPQHF | TGTGCCAGTAGTGCGCAAGACAGGGGGCTTGGCAATCAGCCCCAGCATTTT
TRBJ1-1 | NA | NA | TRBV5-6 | CASSFYGTMNTEAFF | TGTGCCAGCAGCTTCTACGGGACTATGAACACTGAAGCTTTCTTT
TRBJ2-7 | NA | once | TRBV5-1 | CASSLTTYEQYF | TGCGCCAGCAGCTTAACTACCTACGAGCAGTACTTC
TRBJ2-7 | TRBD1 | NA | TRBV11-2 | CASSPSGQGLPYEQYF | TGTGCCAGCAGCCCTTCGGGACAGGGGCTACCCTACGAGCAGTACTTC
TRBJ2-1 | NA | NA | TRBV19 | CASSRTETYNEQFF | TGTGCCAGTAGTCGGACAGAAACATACAATGAGCAGTTCTTC
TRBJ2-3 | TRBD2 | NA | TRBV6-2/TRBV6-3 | CASSDQAGGLTDTQYF | TGTGCCAGCAGTGATCAAGCGGGGGGTCTAACAGATACGCAGTATTTT
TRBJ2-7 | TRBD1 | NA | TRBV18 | CASSSQGDEQYF | TGTGCCAGCTCGTCACAGGGGGACGAGCAGTACTTC